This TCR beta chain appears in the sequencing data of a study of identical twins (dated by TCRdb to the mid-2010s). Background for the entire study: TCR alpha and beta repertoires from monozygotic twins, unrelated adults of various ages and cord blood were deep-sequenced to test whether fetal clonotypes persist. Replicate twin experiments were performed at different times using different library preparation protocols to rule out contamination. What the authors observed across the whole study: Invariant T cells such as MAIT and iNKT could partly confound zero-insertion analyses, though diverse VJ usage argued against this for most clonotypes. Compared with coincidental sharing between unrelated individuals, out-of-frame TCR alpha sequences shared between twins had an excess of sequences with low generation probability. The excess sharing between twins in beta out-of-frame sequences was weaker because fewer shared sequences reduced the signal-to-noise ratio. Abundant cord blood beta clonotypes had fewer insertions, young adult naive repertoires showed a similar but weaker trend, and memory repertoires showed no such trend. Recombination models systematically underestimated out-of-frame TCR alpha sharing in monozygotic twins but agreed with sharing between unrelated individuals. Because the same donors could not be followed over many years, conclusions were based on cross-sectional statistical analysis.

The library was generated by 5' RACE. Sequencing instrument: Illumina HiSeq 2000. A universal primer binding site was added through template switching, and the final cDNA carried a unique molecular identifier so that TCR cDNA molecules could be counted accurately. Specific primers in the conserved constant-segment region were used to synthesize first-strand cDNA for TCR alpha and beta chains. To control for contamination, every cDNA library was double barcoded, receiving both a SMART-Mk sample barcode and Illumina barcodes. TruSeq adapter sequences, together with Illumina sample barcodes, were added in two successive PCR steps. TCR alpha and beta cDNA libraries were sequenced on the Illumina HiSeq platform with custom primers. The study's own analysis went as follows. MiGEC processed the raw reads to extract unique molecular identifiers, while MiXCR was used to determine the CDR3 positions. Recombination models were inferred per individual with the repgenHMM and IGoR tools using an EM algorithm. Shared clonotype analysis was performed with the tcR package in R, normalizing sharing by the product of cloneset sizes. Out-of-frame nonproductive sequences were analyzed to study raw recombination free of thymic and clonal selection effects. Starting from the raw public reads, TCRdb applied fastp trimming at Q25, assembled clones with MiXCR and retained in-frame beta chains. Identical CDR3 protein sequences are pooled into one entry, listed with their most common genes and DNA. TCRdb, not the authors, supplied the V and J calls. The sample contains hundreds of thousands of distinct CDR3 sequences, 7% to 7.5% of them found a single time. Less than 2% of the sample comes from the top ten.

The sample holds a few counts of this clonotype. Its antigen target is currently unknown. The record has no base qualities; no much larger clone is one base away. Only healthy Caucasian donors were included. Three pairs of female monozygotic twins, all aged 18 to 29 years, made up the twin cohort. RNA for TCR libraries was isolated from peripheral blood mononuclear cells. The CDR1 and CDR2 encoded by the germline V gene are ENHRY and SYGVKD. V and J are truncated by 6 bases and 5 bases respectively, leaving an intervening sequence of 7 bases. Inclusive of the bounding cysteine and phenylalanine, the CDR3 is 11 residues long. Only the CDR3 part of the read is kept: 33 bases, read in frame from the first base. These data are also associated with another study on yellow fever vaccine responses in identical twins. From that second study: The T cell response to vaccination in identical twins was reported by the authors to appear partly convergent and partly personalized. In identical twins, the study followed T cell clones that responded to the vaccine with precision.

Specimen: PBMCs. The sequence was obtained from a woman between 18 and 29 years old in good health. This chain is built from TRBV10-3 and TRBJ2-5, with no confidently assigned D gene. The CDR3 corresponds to CAIRGGETQYF. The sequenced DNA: TGTGCCATCAGGGGTGGGGAGACCCAGTACTTC.